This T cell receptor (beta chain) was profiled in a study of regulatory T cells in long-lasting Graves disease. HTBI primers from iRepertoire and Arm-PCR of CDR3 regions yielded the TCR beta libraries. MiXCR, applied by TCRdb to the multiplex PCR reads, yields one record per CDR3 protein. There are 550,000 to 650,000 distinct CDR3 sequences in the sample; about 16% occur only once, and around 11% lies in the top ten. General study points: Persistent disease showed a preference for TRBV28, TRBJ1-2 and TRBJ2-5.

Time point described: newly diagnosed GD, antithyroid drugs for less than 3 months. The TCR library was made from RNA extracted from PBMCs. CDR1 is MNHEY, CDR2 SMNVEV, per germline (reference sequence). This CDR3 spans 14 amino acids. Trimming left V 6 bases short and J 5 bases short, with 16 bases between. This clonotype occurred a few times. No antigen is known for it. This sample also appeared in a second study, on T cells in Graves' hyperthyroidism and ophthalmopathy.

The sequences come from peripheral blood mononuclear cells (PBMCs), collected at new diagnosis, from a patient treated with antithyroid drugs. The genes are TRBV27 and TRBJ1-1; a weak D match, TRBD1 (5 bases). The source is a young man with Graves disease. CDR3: CASRPPGQVTEAFF. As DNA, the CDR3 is TGTGCCAGCAGACCTCCGGGGCAGGTGACTGAAGCTTTCTTT.